Here is one TCR beta chain with its context. The data derive from a study of spatial heterogeneity in lung cancer. TCRdb processed the 5' RACE reads anew with MiXCR; each CDR3 protein has one entry. The data show about 33,000 distinct CDR3 sequences, roughly 10% seen once. Documented time point: blood at routine non-recurrence follow-up after resection. V was cut by 6 bases and J by 5 bases, with 13 bases left in between. Germline V gene sequence: CDR1 MNHNS, CDR2 SASEGT. The CDR3 length is 13 residues. This chain links TRBV6-1 with TRBJ1-1; D is unclear. This TCR derives from a female donor with early-stage non-small cell lung cancer. This material consisted of PBMCs, taken at follow-up. CDR3 coding DNA: TGTGCCAGCAGCGACGGCCGCGGGACTGAAGCTTTCTTT. The encoded protein is CASSDGRGTEAFF.